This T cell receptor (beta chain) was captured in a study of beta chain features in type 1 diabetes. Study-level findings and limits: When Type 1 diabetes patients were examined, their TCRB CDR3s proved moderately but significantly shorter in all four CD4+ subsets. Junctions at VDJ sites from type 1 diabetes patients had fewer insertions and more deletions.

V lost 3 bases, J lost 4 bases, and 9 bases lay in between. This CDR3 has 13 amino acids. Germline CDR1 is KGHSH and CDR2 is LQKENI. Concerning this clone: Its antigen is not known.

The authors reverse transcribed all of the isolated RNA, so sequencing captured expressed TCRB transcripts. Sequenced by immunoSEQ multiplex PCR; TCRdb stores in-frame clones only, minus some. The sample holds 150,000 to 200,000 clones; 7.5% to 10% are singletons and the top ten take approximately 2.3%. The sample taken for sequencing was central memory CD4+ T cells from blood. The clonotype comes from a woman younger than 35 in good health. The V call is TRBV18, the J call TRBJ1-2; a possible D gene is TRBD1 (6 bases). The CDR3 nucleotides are TGTGCCAGCTCACCGGACAGAGTCTATGGCTACACCTTC. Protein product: CASSPDRVYGYTF.